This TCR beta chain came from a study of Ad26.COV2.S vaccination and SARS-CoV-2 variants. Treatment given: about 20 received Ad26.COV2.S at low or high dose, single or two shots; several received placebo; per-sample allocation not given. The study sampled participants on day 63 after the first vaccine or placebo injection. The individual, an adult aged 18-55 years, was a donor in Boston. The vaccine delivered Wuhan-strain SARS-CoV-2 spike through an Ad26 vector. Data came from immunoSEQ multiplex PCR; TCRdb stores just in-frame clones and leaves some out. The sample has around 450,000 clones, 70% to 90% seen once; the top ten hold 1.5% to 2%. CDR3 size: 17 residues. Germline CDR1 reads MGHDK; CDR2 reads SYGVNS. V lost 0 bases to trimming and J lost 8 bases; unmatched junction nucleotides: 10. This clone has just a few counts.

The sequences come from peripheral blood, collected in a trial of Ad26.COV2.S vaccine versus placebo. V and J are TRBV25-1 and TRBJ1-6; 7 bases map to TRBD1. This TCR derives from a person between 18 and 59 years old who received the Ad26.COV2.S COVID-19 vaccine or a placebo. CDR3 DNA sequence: TGTGCCAGCAGTGAATACGTCCAAGGGACAGTATATTCACCCCTCCACTTT. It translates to CASSEYVQGTVYSPLHF.